Sequencing of this T cell receptor (beta chain) was carried out in a study of shared clonotypes between healthy human individuals. Study at large: The donor group consisted of a couple of women and three men, aged 18 to 49.

Some clones are missing from TCRdb's copy, which holds only in-frame ones; the method was immunoSEQ multiplex PCR. The data contain 2 million to 3 million clones, approximately 92% of them singletons. Germline CDR1 reads LNHDA; CDR2 reads SQIVND (reference sequence). The V gene end was trimmed by 6 bases and the J gene end by 7 bases; junction bases not matched to a gene: 9. The CDR3 consists of 14 residues. The authors divided CD4+ cells into CD45RA+ naive and CD45RA-negative memory subsets. The origin of this receptor is a man between 18 and 29 years old in good health. The sequenced material came from naive CD4+ T cells sorted from blood. Subset defined: CD45RA+ positively selected. This chain joins TRBV19 and TRBJ2-1; 7 bases line up with TRBD2. The DNA for the CDR3 is TGTGCCAGTAGGGTGACGGCGGGAGTTAATGAGCAGTTCTTC. Translated, it gives CASRVTAGVNEQFF.